These T cell receptor beta chains were read from a single sample in a study of T cells expressing NK-cell markers. TCRdb reprocessed the 5' RACE reads; each CDR3 protein has one entry and no DNA is given. With over 100,000 distinct CDR3 sequences in the sample, the ten largest clones hold around 20%. Sequencing was performed on blood T cells: a sorted CD56 or NKG2C T cell subset, CD4+ or CD8+ T cells, or bulk PBMC T cells (not recorded which). The receptors stem from a woman aged 18 to 75 in good health. Each CDR3 is given with its conserved first and last residue.

j_call | v_call | cdr3_aa
TRBJ1-1 | TRBV9 | CASSGQWTEAFF
TRBJ2-3 | TRBV9 | CASSAQTDTQYF
TRBJ2-2 | TRBV7-9 | CASSGSGTNANTGELFF
TRBJ1-2 | TRBV29-1 | CSVDNREMRGYTF
TRBJ1-1 | TRBV4-3 | CASSQVILAEAFF
TRBJ1-1 | TRBV4-3 | CASSQDLFEVIMGDTEAFF
TRBJ2-1 | TRBV4-3 | CASSQESYNEQFF
TRBJ1-5 | TRBV19 | CASTGTTRPQHF
TRBJ2-2 | TRBV5-1 | CASSLAEGYTGELFF
TRBJ2-2 | TRBV27 | CASSPGLTGELFF
TRBJ2-2 | TRBV20-1 | CSARDLRTGELFF
TRBJ1-1 | TRBV27 | CASSLGGGLTEAFF
TRBJ1-1 | TRBV20-1 | CSARDPGSEAFF
TRBJ2-7 | TRBV7-8 | CASSLAGNRGGYEQYF
TRBJ2-2 | TRBV9 | CASSVSASNTGELFF
TRBJ1-3 | TRBV11-2 | CASSQLVGVSGNTIYF
TRBJ2-1 | TRBV20-1 | CSAAPRLAVYNEQFF
TRBJ1-1 | TRBV7-6 | CASSPDRVGTEAFF
TRBJ1-6 | TRBV7-2 | CASRRLEGANSPLHF
TRBJ2-1 | TRBV24-1 | CATSDFQTAQTYNEQFF
TRBJ2-2 | TRBV12-3/TRBV12-4 | CASSFVGAGELFF
TRBJ2-1 | TRBV4-3 | CASSRPLYNEQFF
TRBJ2-1 | TRBV19 | CASSPGTTGVEQFF
TRBJ2-5 | TRBV2 | CASRDRGEYQETQYF
TRBJ2-1 | TRBV12-3/TRBV12-4 | CASSLAFNVLDPYNEQFF
TRBJ2-1 | TRBV28 | CASSFAPSYNEQFF
TRBJ2-1 | TRBV6-5 | CASSFPGQRDNEQFF
TRBJ1-2 | TRBV6-2/TRBV6-3 | CASSYGHNYGYTF
TRBJ1-2 | TRBV6-2/TRBV6-3 | CASSPSSNYGYTF
TRBJ2-5 | TRBV11-2 | CASSYGTAQETQYF
TRBJ2-1 | TRBV5-1 | CASSLRGQGKFGNNEQFF
TRBJ1-2 | TRBV9 | CASSARRGQIEIYGYTF
TRBJ2-1 | TRBV3-1 | CASSQEDEQFF
TRBJ2-1 | TRBV4-3 | CASSQEVGGAWNEQFF
TRBJ1-5 | TRBV7-8 | CASSGTGTGVFSPQHF
TRBJ1-1 | TRBV20-1 | CSARDRGTNTEAFF
TRBJ1-4 | TRBV28 | CASTPLREKNEKLFF
TRBJ1-1 | TRBV6-2/TRBV6-3 | CASSSGTGGYGAFF
TRBJ2-5 | TRBV29-1 | CSVDDYSETQYF
TRBJ2-5 | TRBV3-1 | CASSQVVTSGARYQETQYF
TRBJ1-5 | TRBV20-1 | CSARMDRGSLLNQPQHF
TRBJ2-3 | TRBV24-1 | CATSDSTTVSLVEF